The 8 T cell receptor beta chains below were found in one sample sequenced in a study of PD-1 blockade in classical Hodgkin lymphoma. Measured with immunoSEQ multiplex PCR; TCRdb has only the in-frame clones, and not every one. The table lists about 30,000 clones, around 80% of them singletons. Time point given: cycle 4 day 1 (C4D1), after five to seven weeks of nivolumab. Every patient experienced relapse after autologous stem cell transplantation, and brentuximab vedotin exposure varied. Out of thawed PBMCs, magnetic negative selection purified CD4+ T cells. The source material was CD4+ T cells from blood, sampled before the fourth cycle of nivolumab. The receptor set was obtained from a human donor with classical Hodgkin lymphoma.

The chain links TRBV6-5 to TRBJ2-1; 10 bases map to TRBD2. Germline lookup yields CDR1 MNHEY and CDR2 SVGAGI. The CDR3 totals 15 residues. V was clipped by 4 bases and J by 4 bases; unmatched bases: 4. The CDR3 sequence is CASSFLAGEYNEQFF. As DNA, the CDR3 is TGTGCCAGCAGTTTCCTAGCGGGGGAGTACAATGAGCAGTTCTTC.

This sequence joins TRBV6-5 and TRBJ2-5; 8 nucleotides line up with TRBD2. Germline lookup yields CDR1 MNHEY and CDR2 SVGAGI. This CDR3 comprises 12 residues. With 5 bases clipped from V and 5 bases from J, the junction kept 1 base outside the gene matches. The chain's CDR3 is CASSSGGETQYF. In DNA form, the CDR3 reads TGTGCCAGCAGTAGCGGGGGTGAGACCCAGTACTTC.

Here the CDR3 reads CASSLVASSDEQYF. CDR3 in DNA: TGTGCCAGCAGCTTAGTTGCTAGCTCAGACGAGCAGTACTTC. The chain joins TRBV7-2 to TRBJ2-7, with D possibly being TRBD2 (5 bases). V dropped 1 base and J dropped 5 bases, with 12 bases sitting between them. CDR1 and CDR2 from the germline V gene are SGHTA and FQGNSA. The CDR3 sequence is 14 residues long.

The genes are TRBV7-6 and TRBJ2-2; TRBD2 agrees at 11 bases. This CDR3 region has 16 residues. Germline CDR1 and CDR2: SGHVS and FNYEAQ. The V gene end was trimmed by 1 base and the J gene end by 6 bases; junction bases not matched to a gene: 4. The CDR3: CASSLDGTSGAGELFF. CDR3 nucleotides: TGTGCCAGCAGCTTAGATGGGACTAGCGGTGCCGGGGAGCTGTTTTTT.

The rearrangement uses TRBV6-5 and TRBJ2-6; possible D gene TRBD1, 5 bases. CDR3 length: 16 amino acids. Deletions cut 0 bases from V and 3 bases from J, with 9 bases between. The germline V gene has CDR1 MNHEY and CDR2 SVGAGI. The CDR3 region has the DNA TGTGCCAGCAGTTACTCAGGGGCAGGTGGGGCCAACGTCCTGACTTTC. Translating gives CASSYSGAGGANVLTF.

V usage is TRBV27 and J usage is TRBJ2-7; no definite D call. V gave up 2 bases and J gave up 3 bases, with 11 bases separating them. Germline V gene sequence: CDR1 MNHEY, CDR2 SMNVEV (reference sequence). This CDR3 region has 14 residues. The CDR3 bases are TGTGCCAGCAGTTTAAACAGCAATGGCTACGAGCAGTACTTC. It codes for CASSLNSNGYEQYF.

V usage is TRBV6-1 and J usage is TRBJ1-4, with D tentatively TRBD1 (6 bases). The CDR3 loop spans 14 amino acids. From germline, CDR1 is MNHNS and CDR2 SASEGT. The ends were cut back, 3 bases at V and 7 bases at J, with 12 bases in the middle. The CDR3 nucleotides read TGTGCCAGCAGTGATCAGGGAGGGGGTGAAAAACTGTTTTTT. This codes for CASSDQGGGEKLFF.

The rearrangement joins TRBV28 to TRBJ2-2, with 10 bases fitting TRBD1. Trimming at V came to 6 bases and at J to 6 bases, leaving 7 bases not matched to a gene. The germline CDR1 and CDR2 sequences are MDHEN and SYDVKM. This CDR3 comprises 15 residues. The CDR3, as DNA: TGTGCCAGCAGGACAGACAGGGGGCGTTCCGGGGAGCTGTTTTTT. It translates to CASRTDRGRSGELFF.